Below are 16 T cell receptor beta chains sequenced from a single sample in a study of CD8 T cells in Susac syndrome. Reverse transcription of roughly 0.45 to 1 ug RNA was performed with random hexamers. TCRdb used MiXCR to reprocess the immunoSEQ multiplex PCR reads, holding one entry per CDR3 protein. The table includes over 100,000 distinct CDR3 sequences, 96% detected once. Material: CD4+ T cells from PBMCs. The receptors shown here come from a human donor in good health.

The gene calls are TRBV6-2 or TRBV6-3 and TRBJ2-5; 10 bases line up with TRBD2. This CDR3 comprises 15 residues. Unmatched junction bases numbered 8, after V lost 7 bases and J lost 3 bases. CDR1 and CDR2 (germline): MNHEY, SVGEGT. The CDR3 DNA reads as TGTGCCAGCACCCAAGCGGGAGGGTGGAAAGAGACCCAGTACTTC. Its protein is CASTQAGGWKETQYF.

This chain connects TRBV11-2 to TRBJ1-6; the match to TRBD1 covers 8 bases. V shed 3 bases and J 0 bases; nucleotides not matched to a gene: 10. Germline CDR1 is SGHAT and CDR2 is FQNNGV. The CDR3 runs 19 residues. The CDR3 DNA reads TGTGCCAGCAGCTTCACCGGGACAGGAAGAAGCTCCTATAATTCACCCCTCCACTTT. Protein sequence: CASSFTGTGRSSYNSPLHF.

The chain recombines TRBV6-2 or TRBV6-3 with TRBJ2-1; 8 bases are shared with TRBD2. J lost 3 bases, V lost 0 bases, and 7 bases had no gene match. From germline, CDR1 is MNHEY and CDR2 SVGEGT. This CDR3 comprises 17 residues. The CDR3 nucleotides are TGTGCCAGCAGTTACTCTAGTCTAGCGGGTATCTACAATGAGCAGTTCTTC. It codes for CASSYSSLAGIYNEQFF.

This chain links TRBV29-1 with TRBJ1-2; D remains unclear. CDR1 and CDR2 (germline): SQVTM, ANQGSEA. V was cut by 2 bases and J by 0 bases, with 7 bases left in between. This CDR3 is built from 13 residues. The CDR3 loop reads CSVERPTNYGYTF. The DNA for the CDR3 is TGCAGCGTTGAACGTCCAACTAACTATGGCTACACCTTC.

The CDR3 DNA follows: TGTGCCAGCAGCCCCCGGGCTAGCGGGGGCACAGATACGCAGTATTTT. Its translation: CASSPRASGGTDTQYF. V usage is TRBV3-1 and J usage is TRBJ2-3, with 9 nucleotides matching TRBD2. CDR1 and CDR2 (germline): LGHDT, YNNKEL (reference sequence). V shed 4 bases, J shed 1 base, and the junction held 6 bases outside the gene matches. This CDR3 comprises 16 residues.

This chain uses TRBV9 with TRBJ2-6; D might be TRBD2 (6 bases). The V gene's germline CDR1 is SGDLS and CDR2 YYNGEE. CDR3 size: 16 residues. The V and J ends lost 5 bases and 0 bases respectively, with 12 bases between them. The DNA of the CDR3 is TGTGCCAGCAGTACCGGGAGCTCCTCTGGGGCCAACGTCCTGACTTTC. This codes for CASSTGSSSGANVLTF.

The rearrangement uses TRBV19 and TRBJ2-1, with D perhaps matching TRBD2 (6 bases). Trimming cost V 3 bases and J 5 bases, with 8 bases left between them. Germline loops: CDR1 LNHDA, CDR2 SQIVND (reference sequence). This CDR3 region has 13 residues. The DNA for the CDR3 is TGTGCCAGTAGTATGAAGCGGGACAATGAGCAGTTCTTC. It codes for CASSMKRDNEQFF. The full variable domain, completed using reference TRBV19 and TRBJ2-1, is DGGITQSPKYLFRKEGQNVTLSCEQNLNHDAMYWYRQDPGQGLRLIYYSQIVNDFQKGDIAEGYSVSREKKESFPLTVTSAQKNPTAFYLCASSMKRDNEQFFGPGTRLTVL.

This clonotype was seen just once. The V call is TRBV29-1, the J call TRBJ2-2; weak D call: TRBD1 (6 bases). Looked up from germline, CDR1 is SQVTM and CDR2 is ANQGSEA. CDR3 size: 15 residues. The ends were cut back, 6 bases at V and 2 bases at J, with 16 bases in the middle. The CDR3 DNA reads as TGCAGCGTCCAACGCCCGGGACAAAACACCGGGGAGCTGTTTTTT. Its translation: CSVQRPGQNTGELFF.

V usage is TRBV12-3 or TRBV12-4 and J usage is TRBJ1-3, with 7 bases identical to TRBD1. After removal of 1 base from V and 2 bases from J, the junction contained 5 bases not matched to a gene. The length of the CDR3 is 16 residues. CDR3 sequence: CASSLGGRGAGNTIYF. The CDR3 nucleotides are TGTGCCAGCAGTTTAGGTGGCAGGGGGGCTGGAAACACCATATATTTT.

The chain links TRBV10-3 to TRBJ2-7, with 7 bases lining up with TRBD2. The CDR3 contains 15 residues. CDR1 ENHRY and CDR2 SYGVKD come from the germline V gene. J lost 5 bases, V lost 2 bases, and 9 bases had no gene match. The CDR3 loop reads CAISEPGGGLHEQYF. In DNA, the CDR3 is TGTGCCATCAGTGAGCCGGGGGGTGGGTTACACGAGCAGTACTTC.

The V call is TRBV9, the J call TRBJ1-6; 10 bases align to TRBD1. With 4 bases clipped from V and 7 bases from J, the junction kept 8 bases outside the gene matches. Germline assignment: CDR1 SGDLS and CDR2 YYNGEE. The CDR3 sequence is 16 residues long. CDR3 region: CASSFSGTGENSPLHF. CDR3 bases: TGTGCCAGCAGCTTCTCAGGGACAGGGGAGAATTCACCCCTCCACTTT.

The J gene is TRBJ1-4, the V gene TRBV5-1; a possible D gene is TRBD1 (5 bases). Trimming cost V 0 bases and J 7 bases, with 16 bases left between them. The CDR3 is 16 residues long. Germline CDR1 SGHRS, CDR2 YFSETQ. The CDR3 protein is CASSLARTGPSEKLFF. In DNA, the CDR3 is TGCGCCAGCAGCTTGGCCCGGACGGGGCCGTCTGAAAAACTGTTTTTT.

The gene calls are TRBV23-1 and TRBJ2-1; D might be TRBD2 (7 bases). TRBV23-1 is reported as an ORF; its role is uncertain. The length of the CDR3 is 18 residues. Trimming cost V 4 bases and J 1 base, with 20 bases left between them. In DNA form, the CDR3 reads TGCGCCAGCAGTCCGCACTGGCGGGAGAGGGGGTCCTACAATGAGCAGTTCTTC. This translates into CASSPHWRERGSYNEQFF.

The J gene is TRBJ2-1, the V gene TRBV9; 7 nucleotides align to TRBD1. V lost 3 bases to trimming and J lost 0 bases; unmatched junction nucleotides: 12. CDR1 is SGDLS and CDR2 is YYNGEE in the germline V gene. The CDR3 runs 18 residues. For the CDR3, the DNA is TGTGCCAGCAGCGATCAAAACAGGGGCTCTCTCTCCTACAATGAGCAGTTCTTC. It yields the protein CASSDQNRGSLSYNEQFF. Combining the CDR3 with reference TRBV9 and TRBJ2-1 gives the whole variable domain DSGVTQTPKHLITATGQRVTLRCSPRSGDLSVYWYQQSLDQGLQFLIQYYNGEERAKGNILERFSAQQFPDLHSELNLSSLELGDSALYFCASSDQNRGSLSYNEQFFGPGTRLTVL.

J is TRBJ2-7 and V is TRBV9; TRBD1 matches 7 bases. This CDR3 has 14 amino acids. Per the germline V gene, CDR1 is SGDLS and CDR2 is YYNGEE. The J segment lost 0 bases and the V segment lost 4 bases, leaving 4 bases of the junction unmatched. The CDR3 here is CASSIQGSSYEQYF. In nucleotides, the CDR3 is TGTGCCAGCAGCATACAGGGGAGCTCCTACGAGCAGTACTTC.

J is TRBJ2-3 and V is TRBV18; D might be TRBD1 (6 bases). The CDR3 loop spans 12 amino acids. Germline V gives CDR1 KGHSH, CDR2 LQKENI. V dropped 5 bases and J dropped 4 bases, with 7 bases sitting between them. CDR3: CASSNRADTQYF. The CDR3 DNA follows: TGTGCCAGCTCAAACAGGGCAGATACGCAGTATTTT.